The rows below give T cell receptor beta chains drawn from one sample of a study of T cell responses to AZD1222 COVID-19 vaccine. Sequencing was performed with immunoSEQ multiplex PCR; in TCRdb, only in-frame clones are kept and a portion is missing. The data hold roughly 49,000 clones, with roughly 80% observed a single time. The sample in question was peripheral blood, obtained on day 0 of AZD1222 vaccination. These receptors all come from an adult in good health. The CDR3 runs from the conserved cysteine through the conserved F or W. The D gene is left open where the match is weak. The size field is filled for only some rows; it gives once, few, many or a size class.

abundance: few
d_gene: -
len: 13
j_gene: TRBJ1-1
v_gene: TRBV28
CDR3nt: TGTGCCAGCAGCCCCCTTCGGGGCCATGAAGCTTTCTTT
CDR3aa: CASSPLRGHEAFF

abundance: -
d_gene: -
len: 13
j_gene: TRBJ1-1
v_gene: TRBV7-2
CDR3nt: TGTGCCAGCAGCCCCCCCAGGAACACTGAAGCTTTCTTT
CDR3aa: CASSPPRNTEAFF

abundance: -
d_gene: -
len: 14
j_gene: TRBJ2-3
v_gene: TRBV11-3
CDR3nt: TGTGCCAGCAGCCCCCGTAATAGTCTGGATACGCAGTATTTT
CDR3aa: CASSPRNSLDTQYF

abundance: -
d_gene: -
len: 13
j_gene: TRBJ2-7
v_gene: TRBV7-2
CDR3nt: TGTGCCAGCAGCGCTAACCCCAACTACGAGCAGTACTTC
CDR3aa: CASSANPNYEQYF

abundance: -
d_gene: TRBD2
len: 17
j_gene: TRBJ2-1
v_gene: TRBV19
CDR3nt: TGTGCCAGTAGTACCGCAGCGGGAGCCGGCTCCTACAATGAGCAGTTCTTC
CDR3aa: CASSTAAGAGSYNEQFF

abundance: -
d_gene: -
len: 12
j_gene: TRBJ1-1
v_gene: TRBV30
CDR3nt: TGTGCCTGGAGACGGACCGGGCTGGAAGCTTTCTTT
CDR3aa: CAWRRTGLEAFF

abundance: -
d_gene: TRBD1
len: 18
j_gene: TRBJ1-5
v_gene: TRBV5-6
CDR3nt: TGTGCCAGCAGCCAAGGACAGGGGGGATACTATAGCAATCAGCCCCAGCATTTT
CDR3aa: CASSQGQGGYYSNQPQHF

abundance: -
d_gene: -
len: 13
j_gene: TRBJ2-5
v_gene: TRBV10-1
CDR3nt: TGCGCCAGCAGTGAGCGGATCCAAGAGACCCAGTACTTC
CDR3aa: CASSERIQETQYF

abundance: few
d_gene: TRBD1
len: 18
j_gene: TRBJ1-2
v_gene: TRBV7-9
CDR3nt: TGTGCCAGCAGTTTAAAACGTAACGAAGGGGGCGCAAACTATGGCTACACCTTC
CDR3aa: CASSLKRNEGGANYGYTF

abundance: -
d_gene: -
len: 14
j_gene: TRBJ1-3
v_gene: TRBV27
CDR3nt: TGTGCCAGCAGTTTACGAGCCAGCGGAAACACCATATATTTT
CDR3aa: CASSLRASGNTIYF

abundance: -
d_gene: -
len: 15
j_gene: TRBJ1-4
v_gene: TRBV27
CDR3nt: TGTGCCAGCAGTTCACGGGTTCCAACTAATGAAAAACTGTTTTTT
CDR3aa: CASSSRVPTNEKLFF

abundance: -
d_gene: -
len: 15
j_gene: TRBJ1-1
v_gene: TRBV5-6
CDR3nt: TGTGCCAGCAGCCCACAGGGCTGGACGAACACTGAAGCTTTCTTT
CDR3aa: CASSPQGWTNTEAFF

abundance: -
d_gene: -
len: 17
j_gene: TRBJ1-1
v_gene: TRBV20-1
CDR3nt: TGCAGTGCTAGTGGGCTTCGGGACACCCCCCTGAACACTGAAGCTTTCTTT
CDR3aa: CSASGLRDTPLNTEAFF

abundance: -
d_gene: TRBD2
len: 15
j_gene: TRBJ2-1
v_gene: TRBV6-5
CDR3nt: TGTGCCAGCAGTCCGAGACTAGCGGCGTCAAATGAGCAGTTCTTC
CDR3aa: CASSPRLAASNEQFF

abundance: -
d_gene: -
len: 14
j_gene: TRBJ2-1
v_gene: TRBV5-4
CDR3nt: TGTGCCAGCAGCCAGAGACAGGCTTACAATGAGCAGTTCTTC
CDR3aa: CASSQRQAYNEQFF

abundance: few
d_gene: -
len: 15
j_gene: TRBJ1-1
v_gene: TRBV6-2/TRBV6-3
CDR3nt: TGTGCCAGCAGTTGGCCCCTCGCCCGATACACTGAAGCTTTCTTT
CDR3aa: CASSWPLARYTEAFF

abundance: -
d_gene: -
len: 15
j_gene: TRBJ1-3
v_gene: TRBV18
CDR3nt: TGTGCCAGCTCACCAGACCCAGGGTCTGGAAACACCATATATTTT
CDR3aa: CASSPDPGSGNTIYF

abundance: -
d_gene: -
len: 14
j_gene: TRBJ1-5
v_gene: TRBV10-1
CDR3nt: TGCGCCAGCAGTGAGTCCGGGAGCAATCAGCCCCAGCATTTT
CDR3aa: CASSESGSNQPQHF

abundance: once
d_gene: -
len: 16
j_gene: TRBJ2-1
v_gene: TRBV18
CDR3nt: TGTGCCAGCTCACCCCCACAGTCCCCTGCCTACAATGAGCAGTTCTTC
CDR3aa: CASSPPQSPAYNEQFF

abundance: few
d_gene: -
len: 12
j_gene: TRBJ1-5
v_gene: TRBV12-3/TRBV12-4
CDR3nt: TGTGCCAGCAGTTCGCCGGTACTGTTACAGCATTTT
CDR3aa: CASSSPVLLQHF

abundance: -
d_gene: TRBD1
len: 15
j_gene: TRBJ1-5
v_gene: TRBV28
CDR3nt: TGTGCCAGCAGTGGCACAGGGGCGATCAATCAGCCCCAGCATTTT
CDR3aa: CASSGTGAINQPQHF

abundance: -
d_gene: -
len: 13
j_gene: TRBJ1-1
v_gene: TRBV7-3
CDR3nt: TGTGCCAGCAGCCGGGGGCAGGATACTGAAGCTTTCTTT
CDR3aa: CASSRGQDTEAFF

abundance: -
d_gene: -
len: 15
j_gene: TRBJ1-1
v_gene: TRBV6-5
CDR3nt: TGTGCCAGCAGTTCCTCCCCAGGGGTATACACTGAAGCTTTCTTT
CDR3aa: CASSSSPGVYTEAFF

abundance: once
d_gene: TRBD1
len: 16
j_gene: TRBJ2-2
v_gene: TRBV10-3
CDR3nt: TGTGCCATCAGAGACGGACAGGGCGCGAACACCGGGGAGCTGTTTTTT
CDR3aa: CAIRDGQGANTGELFF

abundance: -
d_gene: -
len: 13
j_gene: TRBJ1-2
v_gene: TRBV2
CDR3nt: TGTGCCAGCAGTGCTATGTCAGACTATGGCTACACCTTC
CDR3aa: CASSAMSDYGYTF

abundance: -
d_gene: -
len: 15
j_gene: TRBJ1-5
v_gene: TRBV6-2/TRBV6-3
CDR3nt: TGTGCCAGCAGTTATGCAGTCTATAGCAATCAGCCCCAGCATTTT
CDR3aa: CASSYAVYSNQPQHF

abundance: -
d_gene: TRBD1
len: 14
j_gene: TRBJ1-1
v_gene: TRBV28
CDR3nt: TGTGCCAGCAGTTTTGGTTTCAGGGGGCGAAAGGCTTTCTTT
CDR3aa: CASSFGFRGRKAFF

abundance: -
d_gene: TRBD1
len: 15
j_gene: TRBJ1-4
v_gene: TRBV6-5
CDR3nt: TGTGCCAGCAGGGGGCCCACAGGGGTTCAAGAAAAACTGTTTTTT
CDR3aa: CASRGPTGVQEKLFF

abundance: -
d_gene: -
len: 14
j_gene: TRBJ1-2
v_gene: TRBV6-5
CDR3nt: TGTGCCAGCAGTTACGGGGGGGCAGGCCACTTCTACACCTTC
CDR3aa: CASSYGGAGHFYTF